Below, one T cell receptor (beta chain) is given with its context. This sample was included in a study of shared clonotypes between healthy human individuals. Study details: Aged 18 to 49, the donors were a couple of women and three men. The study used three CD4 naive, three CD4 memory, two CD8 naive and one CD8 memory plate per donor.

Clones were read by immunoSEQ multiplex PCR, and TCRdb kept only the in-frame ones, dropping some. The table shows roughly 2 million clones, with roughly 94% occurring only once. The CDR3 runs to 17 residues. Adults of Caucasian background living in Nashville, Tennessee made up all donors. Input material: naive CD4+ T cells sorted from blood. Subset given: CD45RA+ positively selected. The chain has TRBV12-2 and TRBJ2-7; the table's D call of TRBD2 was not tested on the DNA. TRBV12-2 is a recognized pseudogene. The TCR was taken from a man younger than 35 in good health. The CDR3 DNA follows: TGTGCAAGTCGCTTAACGGAGGGAGGGCCCAGCCCTCTCGGGCAGTACTTC. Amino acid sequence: CASRLTEGGPSPLGQYF.